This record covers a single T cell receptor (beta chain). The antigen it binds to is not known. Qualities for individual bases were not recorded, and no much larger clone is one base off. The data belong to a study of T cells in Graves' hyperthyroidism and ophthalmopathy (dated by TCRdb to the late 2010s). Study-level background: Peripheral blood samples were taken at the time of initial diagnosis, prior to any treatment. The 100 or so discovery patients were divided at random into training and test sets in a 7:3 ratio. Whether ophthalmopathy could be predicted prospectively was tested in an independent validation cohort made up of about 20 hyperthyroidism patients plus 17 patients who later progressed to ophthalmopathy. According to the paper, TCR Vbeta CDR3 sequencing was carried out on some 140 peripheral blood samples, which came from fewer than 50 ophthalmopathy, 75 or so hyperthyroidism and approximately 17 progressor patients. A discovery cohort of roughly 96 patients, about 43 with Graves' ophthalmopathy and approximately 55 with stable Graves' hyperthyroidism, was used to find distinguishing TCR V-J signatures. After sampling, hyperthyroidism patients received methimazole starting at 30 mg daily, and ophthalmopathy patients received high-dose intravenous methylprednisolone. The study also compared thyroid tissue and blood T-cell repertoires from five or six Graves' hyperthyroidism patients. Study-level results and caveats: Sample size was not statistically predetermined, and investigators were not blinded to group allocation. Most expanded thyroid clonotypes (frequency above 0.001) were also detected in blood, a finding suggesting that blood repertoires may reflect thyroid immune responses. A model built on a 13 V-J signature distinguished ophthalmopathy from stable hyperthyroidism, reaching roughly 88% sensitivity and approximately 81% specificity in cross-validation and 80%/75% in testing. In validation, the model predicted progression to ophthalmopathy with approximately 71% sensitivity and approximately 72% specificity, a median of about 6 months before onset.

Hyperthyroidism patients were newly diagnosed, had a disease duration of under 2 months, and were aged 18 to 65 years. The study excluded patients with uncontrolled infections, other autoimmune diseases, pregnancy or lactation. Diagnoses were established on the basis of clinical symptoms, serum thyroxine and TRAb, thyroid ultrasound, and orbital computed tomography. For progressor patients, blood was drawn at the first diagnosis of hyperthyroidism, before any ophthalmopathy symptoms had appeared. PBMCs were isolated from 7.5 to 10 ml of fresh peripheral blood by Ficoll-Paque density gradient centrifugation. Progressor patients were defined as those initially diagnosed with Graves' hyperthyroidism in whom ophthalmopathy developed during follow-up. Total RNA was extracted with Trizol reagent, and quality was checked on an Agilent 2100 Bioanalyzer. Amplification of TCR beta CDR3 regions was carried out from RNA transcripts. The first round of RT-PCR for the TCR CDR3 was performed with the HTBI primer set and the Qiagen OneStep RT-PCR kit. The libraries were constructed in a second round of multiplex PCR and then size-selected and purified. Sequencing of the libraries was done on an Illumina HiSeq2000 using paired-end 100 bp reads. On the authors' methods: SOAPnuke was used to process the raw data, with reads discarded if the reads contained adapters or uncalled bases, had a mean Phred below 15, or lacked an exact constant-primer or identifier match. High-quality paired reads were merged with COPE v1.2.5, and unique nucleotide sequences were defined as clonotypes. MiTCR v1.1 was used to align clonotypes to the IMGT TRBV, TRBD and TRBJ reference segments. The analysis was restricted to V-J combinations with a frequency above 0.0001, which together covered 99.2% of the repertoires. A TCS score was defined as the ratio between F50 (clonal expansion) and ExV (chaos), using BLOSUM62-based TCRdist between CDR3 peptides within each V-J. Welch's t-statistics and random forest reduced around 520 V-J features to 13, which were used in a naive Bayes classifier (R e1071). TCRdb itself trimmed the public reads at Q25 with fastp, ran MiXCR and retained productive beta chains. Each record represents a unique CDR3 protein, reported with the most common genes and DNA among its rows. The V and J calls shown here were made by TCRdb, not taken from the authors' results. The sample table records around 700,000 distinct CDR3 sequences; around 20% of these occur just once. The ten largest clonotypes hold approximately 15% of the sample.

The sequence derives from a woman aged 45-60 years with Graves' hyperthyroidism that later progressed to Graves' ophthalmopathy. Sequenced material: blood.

The DNA reads as follows: TGTGCCAGCAGCTTAGGACAGGGCGTTTCGGATACGCAGTATTTT. Translated, it reads CASSLGQGVSDTQYF. The rearranged segments are TRBV13 and TRBJ2-3; a weak D assignment points to TRBD1 (6 bases agree). V and J lose 0 bases and 6 bases, and a span of 13 bases separates them. The germline V gene (reference sequence) supplies CDR1 PRHDT and CDR2 FYEKMQ. Reading from cysteine to phenylalanine, the CDR3 counts 15 amino acids. CDR3 DNA is the only sequence kept; it has 45 bases, read in frame from the first base.